The 18 T cell receptor beta chains presented below share a single source sample, sequenced in a study of cytomegalovirus exposure and HLA in healthy donors. Method: immunoSEQ multiplex PCR; TCRdb's copy keeps in-frame clones and lacks some. Among under 65,000 clones listed, 85% to 95% were seen once. Material: PBMCs. Receptors originate from a woman aged 18-29 years in good health and CMV-seropositive.

The chain has TRBV11-3 and TRBJ2-3, with D maybe TRBD2 (6 bases). Germline CDR1 reads SGHNT; CDR2 reads YENEEA. The CDR3 spans 13 residues. With 3 bases removed from V and 6 bases from J, the gap between germline ends came to 10 bases. CDR3 sequence (DNA): TGTGCCAGCAGCTTGGCGGGGCGTGATACGCAGTATTTT. It specifies CASSLAGRDTQYF. The whole variable domain, remainder taken from reference TRBV11-3 and TRBJ2-3, is EAGVVQSPRYKIIEKKQPVAFWCNPISGHNTLYWYLQNLGQGPELLIRYENEEAVDDSQLPKDRFSAERLKGVDSTLKIQPAELGDSAVYLCASSLAGRDTQYFGPGTRLTVL.

This clone was detected only once. The chain links TRBV28 to TRBJ1-2, with D hard to call. Germline-derived CDR1 and CDR2 are MDHEN and SYDVKM. The CDR3 consists of 12 residues. V shed 6 bases and J shed 2 bases, with 7 bases lying between them. The CDR3 sequence: CASSWRNYGYTF. CDR3 nucleotides: TGTGCCAGCAGCTGGCGGAACTATGGCTACACCTTC.

The chain carries TRBV2 and TRBJ2-7; D may be TRBD1 (5 bases). V lost 3 bases and J 4 bases, leaving 19 bases between the germline ends. This CDR3 region has 16 residues. Germline CDR1 reads SNHLY; CDR2 reads FYNNEI. CDR3 region: CASSDRPAGKAYEQYF. The CDR3 DNA follows: TGTGCCAGCAGTGATAGGCCGGCAGGGAAAGCTTACGAGCAGTACTTC.

This chain connects TRBV28 to TRBJ1-1, with D tentatively TRBD1 (6 bases). The ends were cut back, 4 bases at V and 0 bases at J, with 9 bases in the middle. Germline assignment: CDR1 MDHEN and CDR2 SYDVKM. The length of the CDR3 is 14 residues. The CDR3 sequence is CASSSGQLNTEAFF. DNA for the CDR3: TGTGCCAGCAGTTCTGGACAGTTGAACACTGAAGCTTTCTTT.

The chain is built from TRBV20-1 and TRBJ2-5, with D possibly TRBD2 on 6 matching bases. V was pared by 5 bases and J by 5 bases, with 9 bases between. The CDR3 is 11 residues long. CDR1 is DFQATT, CDR2 SNEGSKA, per germline (reference sequence). The CDR3 DNA reads TGCAGTGCTTCAAGCGGGGAGACCCAGTACTTC. It codes for CSASSGETQYF.

The chain uses TRBV7-9 and TRBJ2-1; TRBD1 matches 8 bases. With V trimmed by 10 bases and J by 6 bases, 14 bases remained unmatched. Germline V gene lookup returns CDR1 SEHNR and CDR2 FQNEAQ (reference sequence). The CDR3 loop spans 15 amino acids. The CDR3: CATSSSDRVGNEQFF. In DNA, the CDR3 is TGTGCCACCTCATCGTCGGACAGGGTCGGCAATGAGCAGTTCTTC.

The V and J genes are TRBV4-2 and TRBJ1-1; TRBD1 is a possible D gene (5 bases). Trimming stripped 0 bases from V and 4 bases from J, with 18 bases between. Germline CDR1 and CDR2: LGHNA and YNFKEQ. CDR3 length: 17 amino acids. CDR3: CASSQDSTGAVGTEAFF. The CDR3 DNA follows: TGTGCCAGCAGCCAAGACAGCACAGGAGCCGTTGGCACTGAAGCTTTCTTT.

J is TRBJ1-4 and V is TRBV28, with D possibly being TRBD1 (5 bases). V shed 6 bases and J shed 3 bases, with 14 bases lying between them. Germline CDR1 MDHEN, CDR2 SYDVKM. This CDR3 has 15 residues. The CDR3 region is CASSRDRGANEKLFF. The CDR3 DNA reads TGTGCCAGCAGCAGGGACCGGGGGGCTAATGAAAAACTGTTTTTT. Filled out from reference TRBV28 and TRBJ1-4, the complete variable domain reads DVKVTQSSRYLVKRTGEKVFLECVQDMDHENMFWYRQDPGLGLRLIYFSYDVKMKEKGDIPEGYSVSREKKERFSLILESASTNQTSMYLCASSRDRGANEKLFFGSGTQLSVL.

This sequence joins TRBV27 and TRBJ1-5; 8 positions agree with TRBD1. The germline V gene has CDR1 MNHEY and CDR2 SMNVEV (reference sequence). The CDR3 sequence is 14 residues long. The junction had 5 bases not matched to a gene; V was cut back by 5 bases and J by 5 bases. CDR3 sequence: CASSLNRGDQPQHF. The CDR3 DNA follows: TGTGCCAGCAGTCTCAACAGGGGGGATCAGCCCCAGCATTTT.

The chain joins TRBV6-1 to TRBJ1-5, with D unclear. Germline CDR1 is MNHNS and CDR2 is SASEGT. V was clipped by 3 bases and J by 4 bases, with 4 bases between them. This CDR3 is 12 amino acids long. The CDR3 reads CASSERNQPQHF. The CDR3 DNA reads as TGTGCCAGCAGTGAGAGGAATCAGCCCCAGCATTTT.

This rearrangement joins TRBV2 to TRBJ1-1; D ambiguous. Trimming took 9 bases from V and 0 from J, leaving 14 bases between them. CDR1 is SNHLY, CDR2 FYNNEI, per germline. The length of the CDR3 is 14 residues. The CDR3 sequence: CASDGSQLNTEAFF. As DNA, the CDR3 is TGTGCCAGTGATGGGAGTCAGTTGAACACTGAAGCTTTCTTT.

The CDR3 coding sequence is TGTGCCAGCAGCCGCATGGTGGGTAGCCCTTACAATGAGCAGTTCTTC. Protein product: CASSRMVGSPYNEQFF. J is TRBJ2-1 and V is TRBV28, with D unresolved. Trimming took 6 bases from V and 4 from J, leaving 19 bases between them. This CDR3 is built from 16 residues. The V gene's germline CDR1 is MDHEN and CDR2 SYDVKM.

The chain employs TRBV9 and TRBJ2-1; TRBD2 might be the D (5 bases). Germline CDR1 SGDLS, CDR2 YYNGEE. This CDR3 has 16 amino acids. Trimming cost V 0 bases and J 5 bases, with 15 bases left between them. CDR3 in amino acids: CASSVESARGNNEQFF. As DNA, the CDR3 is TGTGCCAGCAGCGTAGAGTCAGCCCGAGGGAACAATGAGCAGTTCTTC.

The CDR3 is CSVAVSSSYEQYF. CDR3 coding DNA: TGCAGCGTTGCGGTTAGCTCCTCCTACGAGCAGTACTTC. This chain links TRBV29-1 with TRBJ2-7; no clear D gene. Trimming took 4 bases from V and 0 from J, leaving 10 bases between them. CDR3 length equals 13 residues. CDR1 is SQVTM and CDR2 is ANQGSEA in the germline V gene.

This chain joins TRBV19 and TRBJ2-5; the match to TRBD1 covers 9 bases. This CDR3 region has 13 residues. With V trimmed by 7 bases and J by 4 bases, 4 bases remained unmatched. The germline V gene has CDR1 LNHDA and CDR2 SQIVND (reference sequence). The DNA of the CDR3 is TGTGCCAGTAAGACGACAGGGGGAGAGACCCAGTACTTC. This sequence encodes CASKTTGGETQYF. Full variable domain (outside the CDR3, taken from reference TRBV19 and TRBJ2-5): DGGITQSPKYLFRKEGQNVTLSCEQNLNHDAMYWYRQDPGQGLRLIYYSQIVNDFQKGDIAEGYSVSREKKESFPLTVTSAQKNPTAFYLCASKTTGGETQYFGPGTRLLVL.

This chain uses TRBV7-6 with TRBJ2-2; unclear D gene. Germline CDR1 SGHVS, CDR2 FNYEAQ. The V gene lost 2 bases and the J gene lost 4 bases, with 5 bases spanning the gap. The CDR3 spans 13 residues. The DNA for the CDR3 is TGTGCCAGCAGCTTAAGCTTCACCGGGGAGCTGTTTTTT. It encodes CASSLSFTGELFF.

The rearrangement joins TRBV28 to TRBJ2-5, with D perhaps TRBD2 (5 bases). The V gene's germline CDR1 is MDHEN and CDR2 SYDVKM. The CDR3 runs 16 residues. V was clipped by 4 bases and J by 0 bases, with 15 bases between them. CDR3 protein: CASSSTRAINQETQYF. DNA of the CDR3: TGTGCCAGCAGTTCCACGCGGGCCATAAACCAAGAGACCCAGTACTTC.

This chain links TRBV11-1 with TRBJ2-1; D ambiguous. This CDR3 contains 14 residues. Germline V CDR1 and CDR2: SGHAT, FQDESV (reference sequence). V dropped 2 bases and J dropped 0 bases, with 5 bases sitting between them. Here the CDR3 DNA reads TGTGCCAGCAGCTTACAAAACTCCTACAATGAGCAGTTCTTC. It codes for CASSLQNSYNEQFF. Supplemented by reference TRBV11-1 and TRBJ2-1, the full variable domain reads EAEVAQSPRYKITEKSQAVAFWCDPISGHATLYWYRQILGQGPELLVQFQDESVVDDSQLPKDRFSAERLKGVDSTLKIQPAELGDSAMYLCASSLQNSYNEQFFGPGTRLTVL.